The sequence of this T cell receptor (beta chain) was determined in a study of shared clonotypes between healthy human individuals. Turning to the study itself: Serving as donors were a couple of women and a few men, whose ages spanned 18 to 49.

Study results and limitations: When naive CD4 clonotypes were compared across a few donors, about 5% were shared.

Caucasian adults living in Nashville, Tennessee, provided all samples. Researchers partitioned CD4+ cells into CD45RA+ naive and CD45RA-negative memory subsets. Concerning this clone itself: What it binds is unknown.

Between the trimmed V and J ends, which lost 2 bases and 4 bases, there was a span of 13 bases. This CDR3 is 15 amino acids long. The germline CDR1 and CDR2 sequences are SGHRS and YFSETQ. Libraries were prepared by immunoSEQ multiplex PCR; TCRdb keeps only in-frame clonotypes and omits some of them. The sample consists of roughly 1,000,000 clones, 78% of them appearing once. Specimen: memory CD4+ T cells from PBMCs. Subset reported: CD45RA-negative fraction. This TCR was recovered from a man between 18 and 29 years old in good health. Some clones in this sample may be carry-over from other donors' samples. This chain joins TRBV5-1 and TRBJ1-3; tentative D call: TRBD1 (6 bases). The CDR3, as DNA: TGCGCCAGCAGCTTCGGGGGGGCGAAAGGAAACACCATATATTTT. Translation: CASSFGGAKGNTIYF.